Listed below are T cell receptor beta chains from one sample, sequenced in a study of T-cell memory formation after mild COVID-19. TCRdb re-called the 5' RACE reads through MiXCR, storing one row per CDR3 protein. The sample holds a few hundred thousand distinct CDR3 sequences; about a sixth are singletons and the top ten take roughly 23%. Material for sequencing was PBMCs or a T cell subset sorted from them (not recorded which). The receptors here all came from a man between 18 and 29 years old who had mild COVID-19 (a few samples of this study predate the infection). Cell type and time point are not known. The CDR3 runs from the conserved cysteine through the conserved F or W. D genes are given only for firm matches. Only part of the rows carry a size: once, few, many, or a class if the clone is expanded.

j_call | d_call | clone_size | v_call | cdr3_aa | cdr3_nt
TRBJ2-3 | . | many | TRBV5-1 | CASSLELGRDTQYF | TGCGCCAGCAGCTTGGAGCTAGGAAGGGATACGCAGTATTTT
TRBJ1-1 | . | . | TRBV5-1 | CASSAGGEAFF | TGCGCCAGCAGCGCCGGAGGGGAAGCTTTCTTT
TRBJ1-6 | . | many | TRBV12-3/TRBV12-4 | CASSLASSYNSPLHF | TGTGCCAGCAGTTTGGCTAGCTCCTATAATTCACCCCTCCACTTT
TRBJ2-3 | TRBD2 | . | TRBV4-2 | CASSRAGGTPTQYF | TGTGCCAGCAGCCGGGCGGGGGGGACACCTACGCAGTATTTT
TRBJ1-1 | . | . | TRBV19 | CASNVGSGAFF | TGTGCCAGTAACGTGGGCTCCGGAGCTTTCTTT
TRBJ2-5 | . | . | TRBV5-1 | CASSLTSGGPQETQYF | TGCGCCAGCAGCTTGACATCGGGCGGTCCCCAAGAGACCCAGTACTTC
TRBJ1-5 | . | . | TRBV19 | CASSSLGPSRQPQHF | TGTGCCAGTAGTAGCCTCGGGCCTTCGCGGCAGCCCCAGCATTTT
TRBJ1-3 | . | . | TRBV28 | CASSNTGAGGNTIYF | TGTGCCAGCAGCAACACGGGGGCTGGTGGAAACACCATATATTTT
TRBJ2-3 | . | many | TRBV7-2 | CASSRRVHTDTQYF | TGTGCCAGCAGCCGTCGGGTGCACACAGATACGCAGTATTTT
TRBJ2-5 | . | few | TRBV6-5 | CASSYIHEETQYF | TGTGCCAGCAGTTACATACATGAGGAGACCCAGTACTTC
TRBJ2-1 | TRBD2 | . | TRBV2 | CASSEAVYGRKKNEQFF | TGTGCCAGCAGTGAAGCGGTCTACGGGAGGAAGAAAAATGAGCAGTTCTTC
TRBJ2-1 | TRBD1 | few | TRBV3-1 | CASSPTGTGGYEQFF | TGTGCCAGCAGCCCCACCGGGACAGGGGGCTATGAGCAGTTCTTC
TRBJ2-7 | . | . | TRBV24-1 | CAPSYEQYF | TGTGCCCCAAGTTACGAGCAGTACTTC
TRBJ1-2 | . | . | TRBV12-3/TRBV12-4 | CASSFAGSLGYTF | TGTGCCAGCAGTTTTGCTGGATCCTTGGGCTACACCTTC
TRBJ2-2 | TRBD1 | few | TRBV5-6 | CASSRRTGGSISGELFF | TGTGCCAGCAGCCGTCGGACAGGGGGCTCAATTTCCGGGGAGCTGTTTTTT
TRBJ2-4 | TRBD2 | . | TRBV20-1 | CSAPGSSGGPKNIQYF | TGCAGTGCTCCCGGGTCCAGCGGGGGGCCAAAAAACATTCAGTACTTC
TRBJ1-1 | TRBD1 | . | TRBV7-2 | CASSLDRGGEAFF | TGTGCCAGCAGCTTAGACAGGGGAGGTGAAGCTTTCTTT
TRBJ2-2 | . | . | TRBV6-5 | CASSYRSGTGELFF | TGTGCCAGCAGTTACCGTTCCGGCACCGGGGAGCTGTTTTTT